This TCR beta chain derives from a study of T cell responses to AZD1222 COVID-19 vaccine. Overall study: The study pooled second doses at about 4 or about 12 weeks.

TCRdb's copy holds only in-frame clones and misses some; the assay was immunoSEQ multiplex PCR. The data show tens of thousands of clones, 65% to 85% seen once. Trimming took off 1 base at V and 10 bases at J, with 8 bases between the two ends. The germline V gene has CDR1 GTSNPN and CDR2 SVGIG (reference sequence). CDR3 size: 11 residues. Points from the study as a whole: Within unmutated variant regions lay the reported targets of nearly half of spike-specific TCRs. Spike-specific TCR breadth and depth went up after people got two AZD1222 doses.

Regarding this clone: Its antigen remains unidentified.

Sequences were derived from peripheral blood, sampled on day 0 of AZD1222 vaccination. This chain uses TRBV30 with TRBJ1-5; tentatively, D is TRBD1 (6 bases). The origin of this receptor is an adult in good health. Here the CDR3 DNA reads TGTGCCTGGAGTGCACAGGGTCCCCAGCATTTT. Its translation is CAWSAQGPQHF. The full variable domain, with the rest looked up from reference TRBV30 and TRBJ1-5, is SQTIHQWPATLVQPVGSPLSLECTVEGTSNPNLYWYRQAAGRGLQLLFYSVGIGQISSEVPQNLSASRPQDRQFILSSKKLLLSDSGFYLCAWSAQGPQHFGDGTRLSIL.